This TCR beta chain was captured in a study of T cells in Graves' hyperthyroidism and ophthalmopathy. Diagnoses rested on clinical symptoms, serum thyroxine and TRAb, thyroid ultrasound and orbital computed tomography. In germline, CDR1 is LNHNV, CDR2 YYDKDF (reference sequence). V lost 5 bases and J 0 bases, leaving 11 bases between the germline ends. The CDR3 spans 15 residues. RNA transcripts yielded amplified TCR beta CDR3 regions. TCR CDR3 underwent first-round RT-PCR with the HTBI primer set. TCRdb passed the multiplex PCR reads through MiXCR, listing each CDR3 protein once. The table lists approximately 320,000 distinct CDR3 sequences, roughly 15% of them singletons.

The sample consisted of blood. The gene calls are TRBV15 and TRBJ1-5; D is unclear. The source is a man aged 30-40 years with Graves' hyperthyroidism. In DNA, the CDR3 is TGTGCCACCAGCCCGGACGGTCATAGCAATCAGCCCCAGCATTTT. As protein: CATSPDGHSNQPQHF.